This T cell receptor (beta chain) comes out of a study of tumor-infiltrating lymphocytes in primary liver carcinoma. Germline lookup yields CDR1 SEHNR and CDR2 FQNEAQ (reference sequence). The CDR3 runs to 15 residues. Co-extracting RNA and DNA was done with roughly 17-33 mg of unsorted bulk tissue as input. About this clonotype: This sequence may be a read error, since a much larger clone differs from it by one base.

With about 470 ng total RNA as template and a constant-region primer, TCR beta cDNA was made. Library construction for TCR beta comprised three nested multiplex PCR rounds performed with slightly modified ARM-PCR. Primers for the first two PCR rounds were TRBV1-TRBV30 forward primers and a C-beta reverse primer (around 11 cycles per round). TCRdb recomputed calls from the multiplex PCR reads with MiXCR, one row per CDR3 protein. The repertoire holds approximately 190,000 distinct CDR3 sequences, with about 82% as singletons. V and J are TRBV7-9 and TRBJ2-5, with D possibly matching TRBD1 (6 bases). This clonotype originated in a man aged 35 to 55 with primary liver carcinoma and hepatitis B virus infection. The sequencing input was tumor tissue from primary liver carcinoma. The CDR3 DNA sequence: TGTGCCAGCAGCCCCCTCCGGACAGCCCAAGAGGCCCAGTACTTC. Its protein is CASSPLRTAQEAQYF.